This is a list of T cell receptor beta chains from one sample in a study of T cell repertoires in cytomegalovirus infection. TCRdb independently ran MiXCR on the reads; one entry per CDR3 protein. The sample lists a few hundred thousand distinct CDR3 sequences, 15% to 20% occurring once. The specimen was CD8+ T cells from PBMCs. All receptors derive from a human donor in good health (CMV status not recorded). Some clones in this sample may be carry-over from other donors' samples. Each CDR3 is given with its conserved first and last residue. A D gene is named only where the DNA matches it firmly. Size is stated for part of the rows, as once, few or many counts, or as a class when the clone is expanded.

TRBJ2-3 - 15 TRBV6-1 many CASTPVWPPTDTQYF TGTGCCAGCACCCCAGTTTGGCCCCCGACCGATACGCAGTATTTT
TRBJ2-5 - 13 TRBV11-2 many CASSKQVQETQYF TGTGCCAGCAGCAAACAGGTTCAAGAGACCCAGTACTTC
TRBJ2-1 - 14 TRBV12-3/TRBV12-4 many CASSLATPYNEQFF TGTGCCAGCAGTTTAGCCACACCATACAATGAGCAGTTCTTC
TRBJ2-2 - 13 TRBV7-2 many CASSLLNTGELFF TGTGCCAGCAGCTTGCTCAACACCGGGGAGCTGTTTTTT
TRBJ1-2 - 12 TRBV6-1 few CASSSDVFGYTF TGTGCCAGCAGTTCGGACGTATTTGGCTACACCTTC
TRBJ2-6 TRBD1 17 TRBV7-9 - CASSQGGHLSGANVLTF TGTGCCAGCAGCCAAGGGGGCCATTTATCCGGGGCCAACGTCCTGACTTTC
TRBJ2-2 - 16 TRBV29-1 - CSVEVGKVRTYGELFF TGCAGCGTTGAAGTGGGGAAGGTGAGGACGTACGGGGAGCTGTTTTTT
TRBJ2-1 TRBD2 16 TRBV6-5 - CASSYPRGGGSNEQFF TGTGCCAGCAGTTACCCCCGCGGGGGGGGGTCCAATGAGCAGTTCTTC
TRBJ1-6 - 12 TRBV19 - CASNARGGTLHF TGTGCCAGCAACGCCCGGGGTGGCACCCTCCACTTT
TRBJ2-3 - 15 TRBV2 - CASSEGVRSTDTQYF TGTGCCAGCAGTGAGGGCGTAAGGAGCACAGATACGCAGTATTTT
TRBJ1-6 TRBD1 18 TRBV2 - CASSWVQGASAYNSPLHF TGTGCCAGCAGTTGGGTACAGGGGGCTTCTGCCTATAATTCACCCCTCCACTTT
TRBJ1-1 - 14 TRBV5-1 - CASSRFQGNTEAFF TGCGCCAGCAGCAGATTTCAGGGGAACACTGAAGCTTTCTTT
TRBJ2-1 - 15 TRBV7-9 once CASSFSMPSYNEQFF TGTGCCAGCAGCTTTTCAATGCCCTCCTACAATGAGCAGTTCTTC
TRBJ2-7 - 15 TRBV18 - CASSPEEKTSYEQYF TGTGCCAGCTCACCCGAAGAGAAAACCTCCTACGAGCAGTACTTC
TRBJ1-1 - 11 TRBV6-1 - CASNLGAEAFF TGTGCCAGCAATTTGGGTGCTGAAGCTTTCTTT
TRBJ2-2 - 15 TRBV6-6 - CASSPDRPNTGELFF TGTGCCAGCAGCCCGGACAGACCGAACACCGGGGAGCTGTTTTTT
TRBJ2-3 - 22 TRBV4-3 few CASSQRNPGQGDLAGGIDTQYF TGCGCCAGCAGCCAACGGAATCCGGGACAGGGGGATCTAGCGGGGGGGATAGATACGCAGTATTTT
TRBJ1-5 TRBD1 15 TRBV6-5 many CASNPGQGSGQPQHF TGTGCCAGCAATCCGGGACAGGGTTCAGGGCAGCCCCAGCATTTT
TRBJ1-1 - 14 TRBV5-1 - CASSFRDPNTEAFF TGCGCCAGCAGCTTTAGGGACCCGAACACTGAAGCTTTCTTT
TRBJ2-2 TRBD2 15 TRBV6-6 few CASSYGRGGPGELFF TGTGCCAGCAGTTACGGGCGGGGGGGCCCCGGGGAGCTGTTTTTT
TRBJ2-1 TRBD1 17 TRBV18 - CASSQRRDSGLHNEQFF TGTGCCAGCTCACAGCGCCGGGACAGCGGATTACACAATGAGCAGTTCTTC
TRBJ1-1 - 13 TRBV10-3 few CAIRARENTEAFF TGTGCCATCAGGGCGCGAGAGAACACTGAAGCTTTCTTT
TRBJ2-3 - 17 TRBV10-3 - CAISEPRTGGSTDTQYF TGTGCCATCAGTGAACCTAGGACAGGAGGGAGCACAGATACGCAGTATTTT
TRBJ2-3 TRBD1 16 TRBV7-9 many CASSLVGQGTRDTQYF TGTGCCAGCAGCTTAGTCGGACAGGGGACGAGAGATACGCAGTATTTT
TRBJ1-4 - 22 TRBV7-3 few CASSPSRVARRRAGATNEKLFF TGTGCCAGCAGCCCCAGCAGGGTGGCCCGGCGGCGGGCTGGAGCAACTAATGAAAAACTGTTTTTT
TRBJ2-4 TRBD1 15 TRBV28 many CASSLSRTGINIQYF TGTGCCAGCAGTTTATCCCGGACAGGGATCAACATTCAGTACTTC
TRBJ2-5 TRBD1 16 TRBV5-4 few CASSLGGTEWQETQYF TGTGCCAGCAGCTTGGGGGGGACAGAATGGCAAGAGACCCAGTACTTC
TRBJ2-1 - 11 TRBV5-4 - CATGGYNEQFF TGTGCCACGGGCGGCTACAATGAGCAGTTCTTC